Each of the 2 T cell receptor beta chains below was sequenced from the same sample in a study of cytomegalovirus exposure and HLA in healthy donors. A multiplex PCR was run with 60 Vbeta primers and 13 Jbeta primers. Assay used: immunoSEQ multiplex PCR; TCRdb lists only in-frame clones, some missing. The sample carries some 180,000 clones, around 75% recorded once. Sequencing was done on a sample of PBMCs. All receptors come from a male donor in good health and CMV-seronegative.

The chain combines TRBV9 with TRBJ1-2; D possibly corresponds to TRBD1 (5 bases). The V and J ends lost 0 bases and 4 bases respectively, with 13 bases between them. Germline assignment: CDR1 SGDLS and CDR2 YYNGEE. The CDR3 totals 15 residues. This CDR3 is CASSVARAATYGYTF. The CDR3 bases are TGTGCCAGCAGCGTAGCCAGGGCAGCCACCTATGGCTACACCTTC.

J is TRBJ2-1 and V is TRBV6-6; 8 bases line up with TRBD2. CDR1 is MNHNY, CDR2 SVGAGI, per germline (reference sequence). This CDR3 has 15 residues. V shed 6 bases and J 0 bases; nucleotides not matched to a gene: 4. In DNA form, the CDR3 reads TGTGCCAGCAGCGGGGGGGGAAGCTCCTACAATGAGCAGTTCTTC. This encodes CASSGGGSSYNEQFF.